Listed below are T cell receptor beta chains from one sample, sequenced in a study of blood T cells in healthy people across ages. From the 5' RACE reads, TCRdb called clonotypes with MiXCR, one entry per CDR3 protein. The sample lists roughly 800,000 distinct CDR3 sequences; about 36% were seen once. Material: blood. Receptors were obtained from a young man in good health. The CDR3 runs from the conserved cysteine through the conserved F or W. Fields, in order: clone size, D gene, J gene, V gene, CDR3 length, CDR3 DNA, CDR3 protein. D genes are given only for firm matches. Not all rows give a size; the values are once, few, many and, for expanded clones, a class.

clone_size: -; d_call: TRBD1; j_call: TRBJ2-5; v_call: TRBV10-3; cdr3_length: 17; cdr3_nt: TGTGCCATCAGTGAGTCGCTGGGACAGCAATACCAAGAGACCCAGTACTTC; cdr3_aa: CAISESLGQQYQETQYF
clone_size: -; d_call: TRBD1; j_call: TRBJ2-3; v_call: TRBV29-1; cdr3_length: 16; cdr3_nt: TGCAGCGTTACTCGGACCGACAGGGGGCGTGCAGATACGCAGTATTTT; cdr3_aa: CSVTRTDRGRADTQYF
clone_size: -; d_call: -; j_call: TRBJ2-4; v_call: TRBV7-2; cdr3_length: 15; cdr3_nt: TGTGCCAGCAGGCCCGTCCGGGGGATCGCAAACATTCAGTACTTC; cdr3_aa: CASRPVRGIANIQYF
clone_size: -; d_call: TRBD1; j_call: TRBJ2-5; v_call: TRBV25-1; cdr3_length: 19; cdr3_nt: TGTGCCAGCAGTGAATGGGACAGGGGAGGAAAGGGGCATCAAGAGACCAAGTACTTC; cdr3_aa: CASSEWDRGGKGHQETKYF
clone_size: -; d_call: -; j_call: TRBJ2-7; v_call: TRBV6-2/TRBV6-3; cdr3_length: 12; cdr3_nt: TGTGCCAGCAGTCCAGGAGCCGGCGAGGGGTACTTC; cdr3_aa: CASSPGAGEGYF
clone_size: many; d_call: TRBD1; j_call: TRBJ1-4; v_call: TRBV5-1; cdr3_length: 15; cdr3_nt: TGCGCCAGCAGCGGGGGACAGGCAACTAATGAAAAACTGTTTTTT; cdr3_aa: CASSGGQATNEKLFF
clone_size: -; d_call: -; j_call: TRBJ1-2; v_call: TRBV20-1; cdr3_length: 13; cdr3_nt: TGCAGTGCGACCCCGACTGACTATGGTGGCTACACCTTC; cdr3_aa: CSATPTDYGGYTF
clone_size: -; d_call: -; j_call: TRBJ1-2; v_call: TRBV29-1; cdr3_length: 14; cdr3_nt: TGCAGCGTTGAAGAGCAGGCCAGGAACTATGGCTACACCTTC; cdr3_aa: CSVEEQARNYGYTF
clone_size: -; d_call: -; j_call: TRBJ1-2; v_call: TRBV27; cdr3_length: 15; cdr3_nt: TGTGCCAGCAGGCATTCAGGTTCACATAACTATGGCTACACCTTC; cdr3_aa: CASRHSGSHNYGYTF
clone_size: -; d_call: -; j_call: TRBJ2-5; v_call: TRBV9; cdr3_length: 18; cdr3_nt: TGTGCCAGCAGCGTAGATTTGGGAGACAGCCTTTTGGGGGAGACCCAGTACTTC; cdr3_aa: CASSVDLGDSLLGETQYF
clone_size: -; d_call: -; j_call: TRBJ1-2; v_call: TRBV10-3; cdr3_length: 14; cdr3_nt: TGTGCCATCAGTGACCCGACGCAAAACTATGGCTACACCTTC; cdr3_aa: CAISDPTQNYGYTF
clone_size: -; d_call: -; j_call: TRBJ1-3; v_call: TRBV12-3/TRBV12-4; cdr3_length: 17; cdr3_nt: TGTGCCAGCAGTTTCTCGGCTATGGTCATAGGCGGAAACACCATATATTTT; cdr3_aa: CASSFSAMVIGGNTIYF
clone_size: few; d_call: TRBD1; j_call: TRBJ1-1; v_call: TRBV12-3/TRBV12-4; cdr3_length: 17; cdr3_nt: TGTGCCAGCAGTTTATACGGACAGGAGGTATGGTACACTGAAGCTTTCTTT; cdr3_aa: CASSLYGQEVWYTEAFF
clone_size: -; d_call: -; j_call: TRBJ1-1; v_call: TRBV12-3/TRBV12-4; cdr3_length: 14; cdr3_nt: TGTGCCAGCACCTCGGGTCTTCCGAACACTGAAGCTTTCTTT; cdr3_aa: CASTSGLPNTEAFF
clone_size: -; d_call: -; j_call: TRBJ1-5; v_call: TRBV12-3/TRBV12-4; cdr3_length: 16; cdr3_nt: TGTGCCAGCAGTTTAGGCCCGACGGGAAGCAATCAGCCCCAGCATTTT; cdr3_aa: CASSLGPTGSNQPQHF
clone_size: -; d_call: TRBD1; j_call: TRBJ1-4; v_call: TRBV15; cdr3_length: 14; cdr3_nt: TGTACCACCAGCAGAACAGGGGTTTATGAAAAACTGTTTTTT; cdr3_aa: CTTSRTGVYEKLFF
clone_size: -; d_call: -; j_call: TRBJ2-7; v_call: TRBV27; cdr3_length: 16; cdr3_nt: TGTGCCAGCAGTTGGTCTGGTGGACGGAGAGTGGGCGAGCAGTACTTC; cdr3_aa: CASSWSGGRRVGEQYF
clone_size: -; d_call: TRBD2; j_call: TRBJ2-3; v_call: TRBV6-5; cdr3_length: 15; cdr3_nt: TGTGCCAGCAGCTATGCGGGGGTCAACACAGATACGCAGTATTTT; cdr3_aa: CASSYAGVNTDTQYF
clone_size: -; d_call: TRBD1; j_call: TRBJ2-7; v_call: TRBV7-2; cdr3_length: 14; cdr3_nt: TGTGCCAGCCTCCGGACAGGGGGGTACAATGAGCAGTACTTC; cdr3_aa: CASLRTGGYNEQYF
clone_size: many; d_call: -; j_call: TRBJ2-3; v_call: TRBV6-6; cdr3_length: 15; cdr3_nt: TGTGCCAGCAGTCCCCGGGACCAGGGTCTAGATACGCAGTATTTT; cdr3_aa: CASSPRDQGLDTQYF
clone_size: -; d_call: -; j_call: TRBJ1-4; v_call: TRBV9; cdr3_length: 16; cdr3_nt: TGTGCCAGCAGCGTAGGCGGGACAACAACTAATGAAAAACTGTTTTTT; cdr3_aa: CASSVGGTTTNEKLFF
clone_size: few; d_call: TRBD1; j_call: TRBJ2-1; v_call: TRBV7-2; cdr3_length: 16; cdr3_nt: TGTGCCAGCAGCTTTAAAGGGACAGGGAGGTACAATGAGCAGTTCTTC; cdr3_aa: CASSFKGTGRYNEQFF
clone_size: few; d_call: -; j_call: TRBJ1-1; v_call: TRBV6-6; cdr3_length: 16; cdr3_nt: TGTGCCAGCAGTTACTCGCTACTGGGTCAGAACACTGAAGCTTTCTTT; cdr3_aa: CASSYSLLGQNTEAFF
clone_size: -; d_call: -; j_call: TRBJ1-6; v_call: TRBV7-6; cdr3_length: 15; cdr3_nt: TGTGCCAGCACGTCTCGATCCGACTATAATTCACCCCTCCACTTT; cdr3_aa: CASTSRSDYNSPLHF
clone_size: -; d_call: -; j_call: TRBJ1-5; v_call: TRBV6-2/TRBV6-3; cdr3_length: 14; cdr3_nt: TGTGCCAGCAGCGGGTCGGCAGCAAATCAGCCCCAGCATTTT; cdr3_aa: CASSGSAANQPQHF